This T cell receptor beta chain was captured in a study of cytomegalovirus exposure and HLA in healthy donors. At sampling all donors were nominally healthy, likely with unrecorded immune exposures. The length of the CDR3 is 14 residues. Germline V gives CDR1 MNHEY, CDR2 SVGAGI. Germline trimming cut 7 bases from V and 4 bases from J; bases unmatched to any gene: 10. The PCR was carried out with 60 Vbeta primers and 13 Jbeta primers. Under the authors' procedure: In a later analysis, of about 80 million unique beta chains, around 9.9 million appeared in at least two donors. Assay: immunoSEQ multiplex PCR; the TCRdb copy retains only in-frame clones and omits some. That table gives V, J and clone size, and the DNA gave D and trimming. The sample lists 200,000 or so clones; 65% to 85% were seen once.

The origin of this receptor is a woman in her twenties or thirties in good health and CMV-seropositive. The sequenced sample consisted of PBMCs. V is TRBV6-5 and J is TRBJ2-7; 7 nucleotides align to TRBD1. This chain's CDR3 is CASTRGSSEYEQYF. CDR3 bases: TGTGCCAGCACCAGGGGGTCCTCGGAATACGAGCAGTACTTC.